The sequence of this T cell receptor beta chain was determined in a study of blood T cell repertoires in COVID-19. In the study overall: COVID-19 samples collected from the United States, Italy and Spain covered acute and convalescent phases.

Some clones are missing from TCRdb's copy, which holds only in-frame ones; the method was immunoSEQ multiplex PCR. This sample yields approximately 450,000 clones, of which approximately 90% are seen a single time; more than 0.95% belongs to the top ten. The CDR3 totals 12 residues. Deletions cut 6 bases from V and 7 bases from J, with 7 bases between. Participants came from roughly 25 US areas, aged about 18 to 95 years. The recovered donors of Cohort 3 showed two negative PCRs, clearance, or symptom resolution. The clonotype was recovered from a man younger than 45 who had recovered from COVID-19. The sample consisted of PBMCs or T cells enriched from blood (not recorded which). The J gene is TRBJ1-6, the V gene TRBV12-3 or TRBV12-4; no firm D call. Here the CDR3 DNA reads TGTGCCAGCAGGTTACAAAATTCACCCCTCCACTTT. This gives the protein CASRLQNSPLHF.